The clone carrying this T cell receptor (beta chain) was counted a few times. The record originates from a study of blood T cell repertoires in COVID-19. Study background: COVID-19 samples from acute and convalescent phases originated in the United States, Italy and Spain. Sample material is recorded as cDNA or gDNA derived from T cells, B-cell-depleted T cells, or PBMCs.

V lost 2 bases, J lost 5 bases, and 3 bases stayed unmatched. The CDR3 is 15 residues long. Germline CDR1 is SGHRS and CDR2 is YFSETQ. As processed by the authors: Nucleated cell counts were estimated from reference gene primer amplification. Data came from immunoSEQ multiplex PCR; TCRdb stores just in-frame clones and leaves some out. The DNA was the basis for D and trimming; V, J and clone size are from that table. In the table there are some 57,000 clones, approximately 90% of which are singletons. The rearrangement links TRBV5-1 to TRBJ1-6; 8 nucleotides align to TRBD1. This clonotype was obtained from a man in his sixties with acute or convalescent COVID-19. The sequenced sample was peripheral blood. CDR3 amino acids: CASSFTTGDNSPLHF. CDR3 DNA: TGCGCCAGCAGCTTTACGACAGGGGATAATTCACCCCTCCACTTT.